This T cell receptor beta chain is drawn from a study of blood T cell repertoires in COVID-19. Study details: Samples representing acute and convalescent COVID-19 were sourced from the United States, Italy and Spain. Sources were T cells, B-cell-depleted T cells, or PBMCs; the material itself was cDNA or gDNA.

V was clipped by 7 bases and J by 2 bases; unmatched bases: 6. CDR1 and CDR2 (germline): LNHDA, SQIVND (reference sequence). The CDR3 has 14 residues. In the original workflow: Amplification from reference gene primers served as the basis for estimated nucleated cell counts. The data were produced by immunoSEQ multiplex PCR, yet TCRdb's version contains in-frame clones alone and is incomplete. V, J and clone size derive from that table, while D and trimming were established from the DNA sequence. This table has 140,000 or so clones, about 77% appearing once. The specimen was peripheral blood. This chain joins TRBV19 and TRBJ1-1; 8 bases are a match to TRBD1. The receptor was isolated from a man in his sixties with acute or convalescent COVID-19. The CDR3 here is CASMGTGLNTEAFF. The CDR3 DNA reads TGTGCCAGTATGGGGACAGGCTTAAACACTGAAGCTTTCTTT.